The rows below give T cell receptor beta chains drawn from one sample of a study of beta chain features in type 1 diabetes. Using immunoSEQ multiplex PCR, the repertoire was profiled, and TCRdb retains in-frame clones only, with some absent. The data contain over 300,000 clones, over 7% of them singletons. Source material: central memory CD4+ T cells from blood. The source is a man between 25 and 39 years old with type 1 diabetes. CDR3s leave out the opening cysteine and the closing phenylalanine or tryptophan. Clone sizes are given selectively: once, few, many, or a class where the clone is expanded.

>TRBV10-3|many|TRBJ1-3
AISESMGLEGNTIY
>TRBV5-1|few|TRBJ2-1
ASSLSQGDNEQF
>TRBV7-2|few|TRBJ1-2
ASSTATDINYGYT
>TRBV4-1|few|TRBJ2-1
ASSQEGGYNEQF
>TRBV19|many|TRBJ2-1
ASQVAGDNEQF
>TRBV6-6|few|TRBJ1-6
ASSSSTGGYSPLH
>TRBV11-2|-|TRBJ2-3
ASSLGDRGLIWTDTQY
>TRBV6-1|few|TRBJ1-2
ASSHTLQGSYGYT
>TRBV20-1|few|TRBJ1-1
SAPANTEAF
>TRBV5-1|-|TRBJ2-2
ASSLATGPGELF
>TRBV7-9|few|TRBJ1-2
ASSPGQGQGYT
>TRBV7-2|-|TRBJ1-3
ASSYGQGTGNTIY
>TRBV15|-|TRBJ1-1
ATSQVRGYTEAF
>TRBV6-5|few|TRBJ2-5
ASSYTGTKETQY
>TRBV28|few|TRBJ1-2
ASMLANYGYT
>TRBV7-8|few|TRBJ2-3
ASSPGGGADTQY
>TRBV6-5|-|TRBJ1-3
ASSLDSGNTIY
>TRBV27|-|TRBJ1-1
ASRNRESTEAF
>TRBV7-2|-|TRBJ2-7
ASSLAGAPNGQY
>TRBV4-3|-|TRBJ2-6
ASSPFGAGSSGANVLT
>TRBV30|few|TRBJ2-7
AWTYLGWHEQY
>TRBV5-6|many|TRBJ2-3
ASSLRGGQRTDTQY
>TRBV5-1|few|TRBJ2-3
ASKDVSGGTDTQY
>TRBV11-2|few|TRBJ1-6
ASSLVTGDIYSPLH
>TRBV5-1|-|TRBJ2-3
ASSPSGYTQY
>TRBV5-4|-|TRBJ2-7
ASSLRGGAYEQY
>TRBV9|-|TRBJ1-3
ASSGWDSSSGNTIY
>TRBV7-2|few|TRBJ1-1
ASNEQITEAF
>TRBV5-1|many|TRBJ2-3
ASRLGLESTDTQY
>TRBV14|-|TRBJ2-7
ASSQTIRRGTYEQY
>TRBV28|few|TRBJ2-2
ASEGGGQGYTGELF
>TRBV30|-|TRBJ1-3
AWRVPSGNTIY
>TRBV5-8|many|TRBJ2-3
ASSGGGDRFTDTQY
>TRBV9|few|TRBJ2-7
ASSARTGREQY
>TRBV27|few|TRBJ2-2
ASSLENTGELF
>TRBV5-1|few|TRBJ1-5
ASSWEGGEGQPQH
>TRBV29-1|few|TRBJ1-1
SVGTGGTEAF
>TRBV7-9|-|TRBJ1-5
ASSLTGDNQPQH
>TRBV7-9|-|-
ASSFPVAYEQY
>TRBV20-1|few|TRBJ2-3
SASTDTQY
>TRBV18|-|TRBJ2-5
ASSPPWSQTSGGLKTQY
>TRBV7-9|few|TRBJ1-1
ASSQSHTYTEAF
>TRBV29-1|few|TRBJ2-3
SVRTSASTDTQY
>TRBV19|few|TRBJ1-5
ASSIFQDRANQPQH
>TRBV28|-|TRBJ1-1
ASSSTGGELLKLF
>TRBV6-5|few|TRBJ1-2
ASRPRGFSGYT
>TRBV19|-|TRBJ2-2
ASSIVGSTGELF
>TRBV7-2|-|TRBJ2-7
ASSSYSSYEQY
>TRBV11-3|few|TRBJ2-3
ASSRKLGTQY